This T cell receptor beta chain was profiled in a study of technical replicates of blood from several donors. Clones were read by immunoSEQ multiplex PCR, and TCRdb kept only the in-frame ones, dropping some. The sample includes some 54,000 clones, around 93% seen only once; the top ten take 4.2%. V lost 4 bases and J lost 2; bases outside the gene matches: 7. CDR1 and CDR2 (germline): SGHTA, FQGNSA. The CDR3 contains 15 residues. The sequence was obtained from a human donor in good health. Some clones in this sample may be carry-over from other donors' samples. This chain links TRBV7-2 with TRBJ1-1; 7 nucleotides align to TRBD1. Specimen: PBMCs. Here the CDR3 DNA reads TGTGCCAGCAGCTCGAACCGGGACAGAAACACTGAAGCTTTCTTT. Amino acid sequence: CASSSNRDRNTEAFF.